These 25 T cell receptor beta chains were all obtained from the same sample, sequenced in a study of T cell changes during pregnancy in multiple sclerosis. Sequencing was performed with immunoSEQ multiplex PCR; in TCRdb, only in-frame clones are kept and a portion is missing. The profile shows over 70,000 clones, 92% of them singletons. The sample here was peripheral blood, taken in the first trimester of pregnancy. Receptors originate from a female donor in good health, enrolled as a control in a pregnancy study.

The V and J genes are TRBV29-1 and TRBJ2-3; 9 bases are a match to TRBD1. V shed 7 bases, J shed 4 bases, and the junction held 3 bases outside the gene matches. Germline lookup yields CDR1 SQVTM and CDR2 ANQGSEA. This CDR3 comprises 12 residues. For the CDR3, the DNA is TGCAGCGAACAGGGGGCGGCAGATACGCAGTATTTT. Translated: CSEQGAADTQYF.

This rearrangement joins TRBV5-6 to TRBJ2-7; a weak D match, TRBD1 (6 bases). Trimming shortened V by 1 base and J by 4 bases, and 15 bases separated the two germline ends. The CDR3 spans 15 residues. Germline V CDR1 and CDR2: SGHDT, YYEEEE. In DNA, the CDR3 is TGTGCCAGCAGCTTGAGGACAGCAAAGAAGTACGAGCAGTACTTC. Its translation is CASSLRTAKKYEQYF.

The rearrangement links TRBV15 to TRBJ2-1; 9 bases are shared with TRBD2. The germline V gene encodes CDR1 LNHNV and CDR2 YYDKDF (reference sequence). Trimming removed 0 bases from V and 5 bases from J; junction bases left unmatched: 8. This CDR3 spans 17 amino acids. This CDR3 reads CATSRDGLAGFDNEQFF. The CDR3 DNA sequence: TGTGCCACCAGCAGAGATGGCCTAGCGGGATTCGACAATGAGCAGTTCTTC.

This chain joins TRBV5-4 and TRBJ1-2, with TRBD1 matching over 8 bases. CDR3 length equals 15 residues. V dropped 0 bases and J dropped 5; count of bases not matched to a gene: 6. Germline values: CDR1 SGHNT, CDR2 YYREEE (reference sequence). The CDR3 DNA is TGTGCCAGCAGCTTGGATACAGGGGGAGATTATGGCTACACCTTC. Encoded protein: CASSLDTGGDYGYTF.

The CDR3 loop is CASSFVARRGYTF. DNA for the CDR3: TGTGCCAGCAGCTTCGTCGCGAGGCGGGGCTACACCTTC. This chain connects TRBV5-4 to TRBJ1-2; unclear D gene. CDR1 is SGHNT, CDR2 YYREEE, per germline (reference sequence). Trimming cost V 2 bases and J 8 bases, with 13 bases left between them. The CDR3 totals 13 residues.

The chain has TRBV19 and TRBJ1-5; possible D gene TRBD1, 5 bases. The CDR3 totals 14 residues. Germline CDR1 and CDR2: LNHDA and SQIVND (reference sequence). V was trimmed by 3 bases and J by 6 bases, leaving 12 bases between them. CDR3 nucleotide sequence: TGTGCCAGTAGTATCCCAGGGCGCGGTCAGCCCCAGCATTTT. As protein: CASSIPGRGQPQHF.

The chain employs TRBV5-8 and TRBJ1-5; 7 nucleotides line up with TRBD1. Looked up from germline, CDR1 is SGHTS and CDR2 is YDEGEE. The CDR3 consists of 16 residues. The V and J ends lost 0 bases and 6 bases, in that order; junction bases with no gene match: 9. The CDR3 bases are TGTGCCAGCAGCTTGGCAGGGGGGAACCCCGCTCAGCCCCAGCATTTT. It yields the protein CASSLAGGNPAQPQHF. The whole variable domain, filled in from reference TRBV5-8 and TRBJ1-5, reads EAGVTQSPTHLIKTRGQQATLRCSPISGHTSVYWYQQALGLGLQFLLWYDEGEERNRGNFPPRFSGRQFPNYSSELNVNALELEDSALYLCASSLAGGNPAQPQHFGDGTRLSIL.

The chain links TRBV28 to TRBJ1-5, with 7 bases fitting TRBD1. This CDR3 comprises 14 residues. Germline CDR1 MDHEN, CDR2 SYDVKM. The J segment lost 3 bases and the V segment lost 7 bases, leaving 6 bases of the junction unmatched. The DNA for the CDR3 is TGTGCCAGCACATCCGGGACAGTCAATCAGCCCCAGCATTTT. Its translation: CASTSGTVNQPQHF.

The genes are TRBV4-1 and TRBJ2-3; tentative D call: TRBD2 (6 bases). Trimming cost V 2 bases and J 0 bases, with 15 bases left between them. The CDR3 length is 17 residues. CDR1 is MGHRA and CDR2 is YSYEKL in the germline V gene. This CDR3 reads CASSQLAGLLSTDTQYF. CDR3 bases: TGCGCCAGCAGCCAATTGGCGGGACTCCTTAGCACAGATACGCAGTATTTT.

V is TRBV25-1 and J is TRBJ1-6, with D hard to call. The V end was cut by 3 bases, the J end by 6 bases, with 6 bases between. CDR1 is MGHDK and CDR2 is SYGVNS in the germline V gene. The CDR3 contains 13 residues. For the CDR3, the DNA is TGTGCCAGCAGTGACCTAATTAATTCACCCCTCCACTTT. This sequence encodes CASSDLINSPLHF.

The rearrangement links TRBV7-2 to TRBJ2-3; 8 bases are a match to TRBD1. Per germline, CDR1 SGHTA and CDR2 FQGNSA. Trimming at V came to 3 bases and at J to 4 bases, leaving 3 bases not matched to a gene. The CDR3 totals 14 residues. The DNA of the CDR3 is TGTGCCAGCAGCTTTGGACAGGGTTCAGATACGCAGTATTTT. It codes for CASSFGQGSDTQYF.

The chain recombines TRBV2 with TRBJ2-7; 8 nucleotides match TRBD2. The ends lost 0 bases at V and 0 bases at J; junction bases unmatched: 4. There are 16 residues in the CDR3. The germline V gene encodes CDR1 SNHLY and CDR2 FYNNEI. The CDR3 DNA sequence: TGTGCCAGCAGTGAAGCACTAGCGGCGAGCTCCTACGAGCAGTACTTC. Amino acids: CASSEALAASSYEQYF.

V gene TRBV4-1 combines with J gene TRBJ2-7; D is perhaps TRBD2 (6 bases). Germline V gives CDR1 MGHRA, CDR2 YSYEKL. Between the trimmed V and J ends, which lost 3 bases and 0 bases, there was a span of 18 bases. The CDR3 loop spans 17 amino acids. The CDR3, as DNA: TGCGCCAGCAGCCAGGTGGGCGTCGGGGACTTCTCCTACGAGCAGTACTTC. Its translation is CASSQVGVGDFSYEQYF.

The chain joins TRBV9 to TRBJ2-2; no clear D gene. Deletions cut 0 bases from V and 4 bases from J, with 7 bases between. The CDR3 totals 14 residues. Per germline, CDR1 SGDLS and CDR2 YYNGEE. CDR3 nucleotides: TGTGCCAGCAGCGTAGAATGGAGCACCGGGGAGCTGTTTTTT. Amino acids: CASSVEWSTGELFF.

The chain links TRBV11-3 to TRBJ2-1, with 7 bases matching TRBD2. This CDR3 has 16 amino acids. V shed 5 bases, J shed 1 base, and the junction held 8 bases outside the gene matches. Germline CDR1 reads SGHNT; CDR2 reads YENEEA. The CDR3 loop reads CASSPQGGPSYNEQFF. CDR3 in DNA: TGTGCCAGCAGCCCCCAGGGAGGGCCATCCTACAATGAGCAGTTCTTC.

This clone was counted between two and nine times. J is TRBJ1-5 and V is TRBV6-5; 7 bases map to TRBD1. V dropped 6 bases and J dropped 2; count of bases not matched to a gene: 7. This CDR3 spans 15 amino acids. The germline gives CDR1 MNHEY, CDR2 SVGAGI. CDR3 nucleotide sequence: TGTGCCAGCAGCCCGACAGGGCCTGGCAATCAGCCCCAGCATTTT. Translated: CASSPTGPGNQPQHF.

In nucleotides, the CDR3 is TGCGCCAGCAGCTACCGGACAGACGAGAACACTGAAGCTTTCTTT. This gives the protein CASSYRTDENTEAFF. This chain connects TRBV5-1 to TRBJ1-1; D is perhaps TRBD1 (6 bases). Trimming removed 3 bases at V and 1 base at J, with 13 bases between. Germline CDR1 SGHRS, CDR2 YFSETQ. The CDR3 has 15 amino acids.

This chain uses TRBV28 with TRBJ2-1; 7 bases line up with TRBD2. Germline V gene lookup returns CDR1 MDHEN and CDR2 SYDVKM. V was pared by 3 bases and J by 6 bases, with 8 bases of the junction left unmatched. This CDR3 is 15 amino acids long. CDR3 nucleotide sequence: TGTGCCAGCAGTTTGGGGCTAGCGGTCATCAATGAGCAGTTCTTC. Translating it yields CASSLGLAVINEQFF.

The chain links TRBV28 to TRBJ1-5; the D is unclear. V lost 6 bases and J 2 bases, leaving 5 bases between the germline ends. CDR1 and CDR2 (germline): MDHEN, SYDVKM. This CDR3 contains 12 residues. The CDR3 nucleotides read TGTGCCAGCAGGGCGGGCAATCAGCCCCAGCATTTT. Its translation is CASRAGNQPQHF. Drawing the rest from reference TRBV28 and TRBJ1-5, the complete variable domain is DVKVTQSSRYLVKRTGEKVFLECVQDMDHENMFWYRQDPGLGLRLIYFSYDVKMKEKGDIPEGYSVSREKKERFSLILESASTNQTSMYLCASRAGNQPQHFGDGTRLSIL.

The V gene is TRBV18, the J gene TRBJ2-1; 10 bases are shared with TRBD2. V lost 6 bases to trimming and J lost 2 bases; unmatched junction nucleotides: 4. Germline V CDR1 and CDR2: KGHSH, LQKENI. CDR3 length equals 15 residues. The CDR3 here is CASSPSGRAYNEQFF. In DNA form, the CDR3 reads TGTGCCAGCTCCCCCAGCGGGAGGGCCTACAATGAGCAGTTCTTC.

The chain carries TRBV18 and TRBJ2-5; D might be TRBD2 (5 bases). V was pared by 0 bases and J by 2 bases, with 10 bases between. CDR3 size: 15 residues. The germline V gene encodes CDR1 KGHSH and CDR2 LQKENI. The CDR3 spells CASSPPSSGQETQYF. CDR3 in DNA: TGTGCCAGCTCACCACCGAGCAGCGGACAAGAGACCCAGTACTTC.

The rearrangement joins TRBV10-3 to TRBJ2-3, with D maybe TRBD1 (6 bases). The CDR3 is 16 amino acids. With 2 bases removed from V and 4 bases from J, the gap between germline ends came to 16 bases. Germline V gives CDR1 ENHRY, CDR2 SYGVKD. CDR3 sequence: CAISEGSRGWADTQYF. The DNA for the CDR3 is TGTGCCATCAGTGAGGGTAGCAGGGGTTGGGCAGATACGCAGTATTTT.

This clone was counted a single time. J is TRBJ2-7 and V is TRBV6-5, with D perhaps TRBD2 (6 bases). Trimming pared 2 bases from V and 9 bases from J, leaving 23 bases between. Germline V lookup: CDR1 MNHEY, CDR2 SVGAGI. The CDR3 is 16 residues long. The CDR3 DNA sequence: TGTGCCAGCAGTTACGGAGGGATCGGTGACCTACGAGGGCAGTACTTC. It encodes CASSYGGIGDLRGQYF.

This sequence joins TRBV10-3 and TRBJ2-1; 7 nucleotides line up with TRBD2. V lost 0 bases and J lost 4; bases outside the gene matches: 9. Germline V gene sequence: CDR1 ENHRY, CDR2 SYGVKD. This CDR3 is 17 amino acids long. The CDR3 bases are TGTGCCATCAGTGAGTCGTCCCCCGGGCGGGGGTACAATGAGCAGTTCTTC. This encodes CAISESSPGRGYNEQFF.

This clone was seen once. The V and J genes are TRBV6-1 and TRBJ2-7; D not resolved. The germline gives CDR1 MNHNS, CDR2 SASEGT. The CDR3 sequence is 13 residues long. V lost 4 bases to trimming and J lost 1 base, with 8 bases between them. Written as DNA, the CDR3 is TGTGCCAGCAGTGCCCTGGAGTCCTACGAGCAGTACTTC. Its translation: CASSALESYEQYF.